This TCR beta chain was captured by sequencing in a study of identical twins. Findings and caveats of the study: Memory repertoires showed no such pattern, whereas abundant cord blood beta clonotypes carried fewer insertions.

Concerning this clonotype: Antigen: not known.

This CDR3 is 13 amino acids long. CDR1 is MNHNY, CDR2 SVGAGI, per germline (reference sequence). Trimming stripped 0 bases from V and 5 bases from J, with 7 bases between. TCRdb recomputed calls from the 5' RACE reads with MiXCR, one row per CDR3 protein. Of around 340,000 distinct CDR3 sequences listed, approximately 10% are singletons. This receptor was obtained from a woman between 50 and 59 years old in good health. The gene calls are TRBV6-6 and TRBJ2-5; D gene ambiguous. The specimen sequenced was naive T cells sorted from blood. CDR3 bases: TGTGCCAGCAGTTACTCCGCAGCTGAGACCCAGTACTTC. Protein sequence: CASSYSAAETQYF.